The clone carrying this T cell receptor beta chain showed up many times. TCRdb fed the PCR reads into MiXCR, producing one record per CDR3 protein. Here the sample spans about 100,000 distinct CDR3 sequences, 51% being singletons. Germline V gene sequence: CDR1 SGHNT, CDR2 YENEEA. This CDR3 is 15 amino acids long. V lost 0 bases, J lost 4 bases, and 6 bases stayed unmatched. The data derive from a study of CDR3 diversity in severe acne. The TCR was taken from a male donor with acne. The sample taken for sequencing was blood. The V call is TRBV11-3, the J call TRBJ2-7, with TRBD2 matching 7 bases. This CDR3 reads CASSLELSGPYEQYF. DNA of the CDR3: TGTGCCAGCAGCTTAGAGCTTAGCGGGCCATACGAGCAGTACTTC.